This TCR beta chain was sequenced during a study of cytotoxic CD8 clonotypes in ibrutinib-treated CLL. About the research overall: Researchers reported about a dozen relapsed/refractory and roughly 14 treatment-naive patients, around 17 of them IGHV unmutated. Per sample, productive templates averaged roughly 230,000 and productive rearrangements averaged approximately 100,000. Study results and caveats: Public clonotypes were seen rarely and were contracted or stable on treatment. Having risen at ibrutinib response, clonality had fallen back toward baseline by progression.

The protocol was immunoSEQ multiplex PCR, while the TCRdb copy is restricted to in-frame clones and leaves out a portion. The table shows some 130,000 clones, with about 85% occurring only once. As for this clone: The antigen remains undetermined.

The CDR3 covers 14 residues. CDR1 and CDR2 from the germline V gene are MNHEY and SMNVEV (reference sequence). The V and J ends lost 0 bases and 2 bases respectively, with 5 bases between them. The specimen was PBMCs, collected after 24 months of ibrutinib treatment. The rearrangement links TRBV27 to TRBJ1-5, with a possible D match to TRBD1 (5 bases). This sequence originates from a human donor with chronic lymphocytic leukemia. As DNA, the CDR3 is TGTGCCAGCAGTTTATCAGGGGGCAATCAGCCCCAGCATTTT. Translating gives CASSLSGGNQPQHF.